One sample yielded the 6 T cell receptor beta chains listed below, sequenced in a study of CD8 T cells in Susac syndrome. Random hexamers served to reverse transcribe roughly 0.45 to 1 ug RNA. Each CDR3 protein gets one entry after TCRdb re-called the immunoSEQ multiplex PCR reads with MiXCR. The table lists more than 200,000 distinct CDR3 sequences, 94% of them singletons. Sample: CD4+ T cells from PBMCs. These receptors all come from a human donor with Susac syndrome.

The chain employs TRBV28 and TRBJ2-3, with 7 bases aligning to TRBD1. Germline V gene lookup returns CDR1 MDHEN and CDR2 SYDVKM. The length of the CDR3 is 14 residues. V shed 6 bases, J shed 2 bases, and the junction held 5 bases outside the gene matches. In nucleotides, the CDR3 is TGTGCCAGCAGGCTGGGACAGAACACAGATACGCAGTATTTT. This encodes CASRLGQNTDTQYF.

This chain connects TRBV30 to TRBJ1-2; TRBD1 agrees at 7 bases. CDR3 length equals 12 residues. V lost 4 bases and J lost 7; bases outside the gene matches: 6. Germline CDR1 and CDR2: GTSNPN and SVGIG (reference sequence). CDR3 loop: CAWIEGGGGYTF. CDR3 DNA sequence: TGTGCCTGGATCGAAGGGGGCGGTGGCTACACCTTC.

This chain connects TRBV20-1 to TRBJ1-1, with unresolved D. This CDR3 comprises 12 residues. CDR1 and CDR2 (germline): DFQATT, SNEGSKA (reference sequence). The germline V and J ends were trimmed by 2 bases and 7 bases, with 11 bases remaining between them. The CDR3 DNA is TGCAGTGCTAGATTCTCGGGTGGTGAAGCTTTCTTT. Protein sequence: CSARFSGGEAFF.

This sequence joins TRBV5-1 and TRBJ2-7; no reliable D call. The V gene's germline CDR1 is SGHRS and CDR2 YFSETQ. CDR3 length: 14 residues. The V gene lost 2 bases and the J gene lost 2 bases, with 11 bases spanning the gap. CDR3 nucleotide sequence: TGCGCCAGCAGCTTTAGGCCAGCTGCCTACGAGCAGTACTTC. It specifies CASSFRPAAYEQYF.

The V gene is TRBV28, the J gene TRBJ2-7; no firm D call. Trimming stripped 1 base from V and 7 bases from J, with 11 bases between. There are 13 residues in the CDR3. CDR1 and CDR2 (germline): MDHEN, SYDVKM. CDR3 sequence: CASSLLKDGEQYF. As DNA, the CDR3 is TGTGCCAGCAGTTTATTGAAGGACGGGGAGCAGTACTTC.

The V call is TRBV7-2, the J call TRBJ1-4, with D hard to call. Germline CDR1 SGHTA, CDR2 FQGNSA. Between the trimmed V and J ends, which lost 8 bases and 1 base, there was a span of 11 bases. CDR3 length: 14 amino acids. CDR3 sequence: CASRRGRTNEKLFF. CDR3 in DNA: TGTGCCAGCCGCCGCGGGAGAACTAATGAAAAACTGTTTTTT. Filled out from reference TRBV7-2 and TRBJ1-4, the complete variable domain reads GAGVSQSPSNKVTEKGKDVELRCDPISGHTALYWYRQSLGQGLEFLIYFQGNSAPDKSGLPSDRFSAERTGGSVSTLTIQRTQQEDSAVYLCASRRGRTNEKLFFGSGTQLSVL.